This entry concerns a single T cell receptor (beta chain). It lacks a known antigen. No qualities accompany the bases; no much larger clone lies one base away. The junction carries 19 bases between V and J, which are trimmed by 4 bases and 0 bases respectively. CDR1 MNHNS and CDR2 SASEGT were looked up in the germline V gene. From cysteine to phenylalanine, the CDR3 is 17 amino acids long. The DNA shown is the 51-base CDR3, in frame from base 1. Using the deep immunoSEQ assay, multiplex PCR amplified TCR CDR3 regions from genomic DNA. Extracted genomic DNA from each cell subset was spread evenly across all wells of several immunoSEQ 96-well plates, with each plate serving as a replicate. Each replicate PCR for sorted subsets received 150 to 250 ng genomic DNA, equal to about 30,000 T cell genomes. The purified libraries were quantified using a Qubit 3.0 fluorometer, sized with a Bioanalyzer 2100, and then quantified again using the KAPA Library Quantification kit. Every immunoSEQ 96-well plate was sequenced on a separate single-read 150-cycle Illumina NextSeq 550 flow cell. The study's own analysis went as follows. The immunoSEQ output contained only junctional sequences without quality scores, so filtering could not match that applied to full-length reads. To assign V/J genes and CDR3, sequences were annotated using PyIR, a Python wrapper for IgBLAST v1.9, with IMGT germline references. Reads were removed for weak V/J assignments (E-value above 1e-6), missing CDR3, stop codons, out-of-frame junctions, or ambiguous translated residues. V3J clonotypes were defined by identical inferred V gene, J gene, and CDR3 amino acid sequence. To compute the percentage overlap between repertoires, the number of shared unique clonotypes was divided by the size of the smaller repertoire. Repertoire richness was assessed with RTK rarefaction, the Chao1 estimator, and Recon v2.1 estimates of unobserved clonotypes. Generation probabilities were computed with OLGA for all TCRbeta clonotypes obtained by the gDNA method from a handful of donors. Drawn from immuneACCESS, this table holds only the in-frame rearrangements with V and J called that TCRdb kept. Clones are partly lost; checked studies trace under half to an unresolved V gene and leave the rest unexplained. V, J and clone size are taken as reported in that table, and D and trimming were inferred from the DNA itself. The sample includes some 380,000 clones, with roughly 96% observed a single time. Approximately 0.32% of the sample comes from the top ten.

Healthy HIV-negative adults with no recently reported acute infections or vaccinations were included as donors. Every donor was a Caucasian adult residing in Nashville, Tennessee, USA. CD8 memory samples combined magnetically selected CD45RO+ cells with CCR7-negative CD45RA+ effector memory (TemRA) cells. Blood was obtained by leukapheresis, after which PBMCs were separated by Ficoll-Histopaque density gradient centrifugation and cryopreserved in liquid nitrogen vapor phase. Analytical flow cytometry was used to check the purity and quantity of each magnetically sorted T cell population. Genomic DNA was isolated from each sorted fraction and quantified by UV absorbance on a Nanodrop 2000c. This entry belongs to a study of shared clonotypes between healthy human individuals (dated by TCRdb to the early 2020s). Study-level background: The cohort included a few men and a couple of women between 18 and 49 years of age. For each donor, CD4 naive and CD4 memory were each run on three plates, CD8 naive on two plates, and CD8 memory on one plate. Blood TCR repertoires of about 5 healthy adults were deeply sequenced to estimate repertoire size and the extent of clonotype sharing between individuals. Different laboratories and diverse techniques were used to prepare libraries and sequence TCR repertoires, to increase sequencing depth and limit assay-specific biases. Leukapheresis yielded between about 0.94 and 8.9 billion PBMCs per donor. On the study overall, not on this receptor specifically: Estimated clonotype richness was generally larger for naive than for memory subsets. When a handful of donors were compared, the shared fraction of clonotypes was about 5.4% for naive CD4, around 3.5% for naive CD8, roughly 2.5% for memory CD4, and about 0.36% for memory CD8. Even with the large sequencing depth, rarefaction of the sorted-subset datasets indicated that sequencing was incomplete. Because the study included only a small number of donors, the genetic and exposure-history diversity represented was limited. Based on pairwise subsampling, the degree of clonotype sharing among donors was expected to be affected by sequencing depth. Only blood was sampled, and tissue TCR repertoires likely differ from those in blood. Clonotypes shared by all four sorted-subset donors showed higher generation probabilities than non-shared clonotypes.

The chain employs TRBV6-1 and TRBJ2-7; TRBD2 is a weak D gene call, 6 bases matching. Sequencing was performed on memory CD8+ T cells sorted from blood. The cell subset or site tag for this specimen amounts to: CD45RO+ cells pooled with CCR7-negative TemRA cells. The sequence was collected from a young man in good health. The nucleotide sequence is TGTGCCAGCAGTGTACTATTGCTAGCGTCGAGCTCCTACGAGCAGTACTTC. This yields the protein CASSVLLLASSSYEQYF.